What follows are 8 T cell receptor beta chains derived from one specimen sequenced in a study of cytomegalovirus exposure and HLA in healthy donors (dated by TCRdb to about 2017). The method behind the library was the immunoSEQ multiplex PCR assay. For the multiplex PCR, a mixture combining 60 forward primers for TCR Vbeta segments and 13 reverse primers for TCR Jbeta segments was used. TCRdb holds this immuneACCESS table with in-frame rearrangements only. Some clones are missing; in checked studies, unresolved V genes explain under half, and the rest has no known cause. This sample gives 200,000 to 250,000 clones in total; 70% to 85% of them show up just once. The leading ten clones occupy around 1.7% of the sample. The sample was PBMCs. Receptors were obtained from a man between 45 and 60 years old in good health and CMV-seronegative.

The gene calls are TRBV7-7 and TRBJ2-5; 7 bases map to TRBD2. The J call may be faulty, since TRBJ2-7 better matches the DNA end. This CDR3 is built from 15 residues. Germline assignment: CDR1 SSHAT and CDR2 FNYEAQ (reference sequence). Here the CDR3 reads CASSLGVGRRHEQYF. CDR3 bases: TGTGCCAGCAGCCTGGGGGTCGGGAGGAGACACGAGCAGTACTTC.

This chain connects TRBV18 to TRBJ2-5; D is unresolved. The CDR3 runs 15 residues. With 2 bases removed from V and 1 base from J, the gap between germline ends came to 11 bases. CDR1 and CDR2 from the germline V gene are KGHSH and LQKENI. CDR3 DNA: TGTGCCAGCTCACCATCCCAAGCGCCCCAAGAGACCCAGTACTTC. As protein: CASSPSQAPQETQYF.

This clone was counted only a few times. This chain's CDR3 is CASSADQGNQPQHF. CDR3 DNA: TGTGCCAGCAGCGCCGACCAGGGCAATCAGCCCCAGCATTTT. The gene calls are TRBV2 and TRBJ1-5, with D hard to call. CDR3 length: 14 residues. V was pared by 6 bases and J by 2 bases, with 11 bases between. Germline assignment: CDR1 SNHLY and CDR2 FYNNEI.

The gene calls are TRBV27 and TRBJ2-1, with TRBD2 identical over 7 bases. This CDR3 region has 14 residues. Germline CDR1 MNHEY, CDR2 SMNVEV (reference sequence). The J segment lost 4 bases and the V segment lost 6 bases, leaving 6 bases of the junction unmatched. The CDR3 DNA follows: TGTGCCAGCAGATTTGGGGGGGGTTACAATGAGCAGTTCTTC. It yields the protein CASRFGGGYNEQFF.

The chain links TRBV2 to TRBJ1-3; possible D gene TRBD1, 5 bases. Trimming took 2 bases from V and 4 from J, leaving 12 bases between them. CDR1 and CDR2 from the germline V gene are SNHLY and FYNNEI. The CDR3 is made up of 15 amino acids. In nucleotides, the CDR3 is TGTGCCAGCAGTGAATACGGGGGTAAAGGAAACACCATATATTTT. Its translation: CASSEYGGKGNTIYF. The entire variable domain, with the rest obtained from reference TRBV2 and TRBJ1-3, is as follows: EPEVTQTPSHQVTQMGQEVILRCVPISNHLYFYWYRQILGQKVEFLVSFYNNEISEKSEIFDDQFSVERPDGSNFTLKIRSTKLEDSAMYFCASSEYGGKGNTIYFGEGSWLTVV.

This clone came up a few times. This chain uses TRBV5-1 with TRBJ2-1; D not certain. Deletions cut 4 bases from V and 1 base from J, with 9 bases between. This CDR3 region has 14 residues. Looked up from germline, CDR1 is SGHRS and CDR2 is YFSETQ. CDR3 in DNA: TGCGCCAGCAGCCTACTTTATTCCTACAATGAGCAGTTCTTC. This translates into CASSLLYSYNEQFF.

The chain links TRBV9 to TRBJ1-1, with 10 bases matching TRBD1. The length of the CDR3 is 16 residues. V dropped 6 bases and J dropped 6; count of bases not matched to a gene: 14. Germline CDR1 is SGDLS and CDR2 is YYNGEE. As DNA, the CDR3 is TGTGCCAGCACCTCCGGGACAGGGGCGAGGCTATCTGAAGCTTTCTTT. Encoded protein: CASTSGTGARLSEAFF.

This clone was seen more than once but under ten times. The same CDR3 can be traced to other DNA sequences in this sample. The chain employs TRBV5-4 and TRBJ1-3, with D maybe TRBD1 (5 bases). V lost 4 bases, J lost 0 bases, and 11 bases lay in between. This CDR3 contains 15 residues. CDR1 and CDR2 from the germline V gene are SGHNT and YYREEE (reference sequence). CDR3 protein: CASSRDSVSGNTIYF. The DNA for the CDR3 is TGTGCCAGCAGCCGAGACAGTGTCTCTGGAAACACCATATATTTT.